Listed below are T cell receptor beta chains from one sample, sequenced in a study of blood T cell repertoires in COVID-19. Repertoires were generated with immunoSEQ multiplex PCR, while TCRdb's copy carries only in-frame clones and drops some. The sample has under 300,000 clones, around 86% seen once. Source material: peripheral blood. The receptors originated from a man at least 80 years old with acute or convalescent COVID-19. The CDR3 runs from the conserved cysteine through the conserved F or W. The D gene is left open where the match is weak. Part of the rows lack a size; the others show once, few, many or a class for expanded clones.

size	D	V	J	CDR3	DNA
-	-	TRBV11-2	TRBJ2-1	CASRRSGDPYNEQFF	TGTGCCAGCAGACGGTCGGGGGACCCTTACAATGAGCAGTTCTTC
once	TRBD2	TRBV2	TRBJ2-7	CASRRGTSGGTYEQYF	TGTGCCAGCCGCCGGGGGACTAGCGGGGGGACTTACGAGCAGTACTTC
-	-	TRBV2	TRBJ1-5	CASSQQGRNQPQHF	TGTGCCAGCAGTCAACAGGGAAGGAATCAGCCCCAGCATTTT
-	TRBD1	TRBV9	TRBJ1-2	CASSPGQGAYGYTF	TGTGCCAGCAGCCCCGGACAGGGGGCCTATGGCTACACCTTC
-	-	TRBV4-2	TRBJ1-4	CASSQETDKSRKLFF	TGTGCCAGCAGCCAAGAAACGGACAAGTCCCGAAAACTGTTTTTT
-	TRBD2	TRBV7-2	TRBJ2-5	CASSSRGGPETQYF	TGTGCCAGCAGCTCTCGGGGGGGGCCGGAGACCCAGTACTTC
-	-	TRBV7-9	TRBJ1-5	CASSLGWDTTNQPQHF	TGTGCCAGCAGCTTAGGTTGGGACACTACTAATCAGCCCCAGCATTTT
-	TRBD1	TRBV2	TRBJ1-5	CASRTGPNQPQHF	TGTGCCAGCAGGACAGGGCCCAATCAGCCCCAGCATTTT
-	-	TRBV14	TRBJ1-2	CASSQAGYGYTF	TGTGCCAGCAGCCAAGCCGGGTATGGCTACACCTTC
-	TRBD2	TRBV5-1	TRBJ2-5	CASSLTLTSRDQETQYF	TGCGCCAGCAGCTTAACCCTGACTAGCCGGGACCAAGAGACCCAGTACTTC
-	TRBD2	TRBV28	TRBJ2-7	CASSSLPRIAGGNSYEQYF	TGTGCCAGCAGTTCCCTTCCTCGCATAGCGGGAGGCAACTCCTACGAGCAGTACTTC
-	-	TRBV4-3	TRBJ2-7	CASSQGAISYEQYF	TGCGCCAGCAGCCAAGGGGCGATCTCCTACGAGCAGTACTTC
-	-	TRBV5-1	TRBJ1-2	CASSLVTGGYGYTF	TGCGCCAGCAGCTTGGTGACAGGAGGCTATGGCTACACCTTC
-	-	TRBV7-3	TRBJ2-2	CASSLGRGPPLSRELFF	TGTGCCAGCAGCTTAGGGCGGGGGCCACCGTTATCCCGGGAGCTGTTTTTT
-	-	TRBV28	TRBJ2-7	CASSLGSGEQYF	TGTGCCAGCAGTTTGGGCTCCGGCGAGCAGTACTTC
-	-	TRBV7-2	TRBJ1-1	CASSLGTQGLRTEAFF	TGTGCCAGCAGCTTAGGGACCCAGGGGCTTCGGACTGAAGCTTTCTTT
-	TRBD1	TRBV6-6	TRBJ1-2	CASRPTGQQNRGYTF	TGTGCCAGCAGACCTACGGGACAGCAAAACCGGGGCTACACCTTC
-	-	TRBV19	TRBJ2-3	CASRVTDTQYF	TGTGCCAGCAGGGTAACAGATACGCAGTATTTT
-	TRBD1	TRBV19	TRBJ2-5	CASKGQGWETQYF	TGTGCCAGTAAAGGACAGGGGTGGGAGACCCAGTACTTC
few	-	TRBV12-3/TRBV12-4	TRBJ2-1	CASSLENEQFF	TGTGCCAGCAGTTTGGAGAATGAGCAGTTCTTC
-	-	TRBV7-2	TRBJ1-1	CASSLEGWTEAFF	TGTGCCAGCAGCTTAGAGGGGTGGACTGAAGCTTTCTTT
few	TRBD1	TRBV7-2	TRBJ1-5	CASSPTGGASQPQHF	TGTGCCAGCAGCCCAACAGGGGGCGCGAGTCAGCCCCAGCATTTT
-	-	TRBV4-2	TRBJ2-5	CASSPLGRDQGAQYF	TGTGCCAGCAGCCCACTCGGGCGGGATCAAGGGGCCCAGTACTTC
-	-	TRBV10-3	TRBJ1-1	CAISGKSTVSTEAFF	TGTGCCATCAGTGGCAAGAGTACTGTGAGTACTGAAGCTTTCTTT
-	TRBD1	TRBV28	TRBJ1-1	CASRQGKGMNTEAFF	TGTGCCAGCCGACAGGGAAAAGGGATGAACACTGAAGCTTTCTTT
-	-	TRBV28	TRBJ1-2	CATSQTFLYGYTF	TGTGCCACCTCACAAACCTTCCTTTATGGCTACACCTTC
-	-	TRBV7-9	TRBJ1-2	CASSAKAGPGANYGYTF	TGTGCCAGCAGCGCAAAGGCGGGACCGGGAGCTAACTATGGCTACACCTTC
-	TRBD2	TRBV6-4	TRBJ2-1	CASSEAGGLNEQFF	TGTGCCAGCAGTGAAGCGGGAGGGCTCAATGAGCAGTTCTTC
-	-	TRBV27	TRBJ2-1	CASSLEAGLGNEQFF	TGTGCCAGCAGTTTAGAGGCAGGGCTGGGGAATGAGCAGTTCTTC
-	-	TRBV28	TRBJ2-1	CASSLGEKQFF	TGTGCCAGCAGTCTTGGGGAGAAGCAGTTCTTC
-	-	TRBV6-5	TRBJ2-7	CASSSPSGVGSYEQYF	TGTGCCAGCAGTTCGCCCTCAGGGGTCGGCTCCTACGAGCAGTACTTC
-	-	TRBV9	TRBJ1-5	CASGGGNTQPQHF	TGTGCCAGCGGGGGGGGTAACACTCAGCCCCAGCATTTT
-	TRBD1	TRBV5-1	TRBJ1-1	CASSQAGRDSRGATEAFF	TGCGCCAGCAGCCAAGCAGGTCGGGACAGCCGTGGGGCCACTGAAGCTTTCTTT
-	TRBD1	TRBV25-1	TRBJ1-4	CASSGGTGVGKLFF	TGTGCCAGCTCAGGGGGGACAGGGGTGGGAAAACTGTTTTTT
-	-	TRBV11-1	TRBJ2-7	CASSPRGGLAYEQYF	TGTGCCAGCAGCCCTCGAGGGGGATTGGCCTACGAGCAGTACTTC
once	-	TRBV5-1	TRBJ2-7	CASSLVVSGESEQYF	TGCGCCAGCAGCTTGGTTGTTTCAGGGGAAAGCGAGCAGTACTTC
-	-	TRBV18	TRBJ1-2	CASSLPDGVYGYTF	TGTGCCAGCTCACTCCCTGACGGGGTTTATGGCTACACCTTC
few	TRBD1	TRBV5-1	TRBJ2-7	CASSTTGGEQYF	TGCGCCAGCAGCACTACAGGGGGCGAGCAGTACTTC
-	-	TRBV19	TRBJ1-2	CASSIDATPAGYGYTF	TGTGCCAGTAGTATAGATGCAACCCCGGCGGGCTATGGCTACACCTTC
few	-	TRBV6-5	TRBJ2-7	CASSLAGIGGYEQYF	TGTGCCAGCAGCCTCGCAGGAATCGGGGGCTACGAGCAGTACTTC
-	-	TRBV7-9	TRBJ2-1	CASSLAGGPHNEQFF	TGTGCCAGCAGCTTAGCGGGGGGGCCCCACAATGAGCAGTTCTTC
-	-	TRBV5-1	TRBJ1-6	CASSFGGRVTNSPLHF	TGCGCCAGCAGCTTCGGGGGTAGGGTGACAAATTCACCCCTCCACTTT
few	-	TRBV28	TRBJ1-2	CASIQGTGGYTF	TGTGCCAGCATCCAGGGGACGGGTGGCTACACCTTC
-	TRBD1	TRBV7-2	TRBJ1-4	CASSLGQNEKLFF	TGTGCCAGCAGCTTGGGACAGAATGAAAAACTGTTTTTT
-	TRBD1	TRBV5-8	TRBJ2-7	CASSLAGGRLYEQYF	TGTGCCAGCAGCTTGGCAGGGGGACGACTTTACGAGCAGTACTTC
-	-	TRBV19	TRBJ2-4	CASSMGGGNIQYF	TGTGCCAGTAGTATGGGGGGAGGAAACATTCAGTACTTC
-	TRBD2	TRBV18	TRBJ2-3	CASSPLPLTSGGTDTQYF	TGTGCCAGCTCACCTTTACCCCTGACTAGCGGGGGGACAGATACGCAGTATTTT
-	-	TRBV7-9	TRBJ2-2	CASSFITGTMPGELFF	TGTGCCAGCAGCTTTATTACAGGGACCATGCCCGGGGAGCTGTTTTTT
few	TRBD1	TRBV6-5	TRBJ1-1	CATQQGLANTEAFF	TGTGCCACCCAACAGGGGTTGGCGAACACTGAAGCTTTCTTT